This T cell receptor (beta chain) derives from a study of blood T cells in healthy people across ages. Study conclusions and caveats: The fall in TCR beta diversity per million T cells was roughly linear with age. In these data, TCR beta diversity tracked strongly with naive T cell percentage. PBMCs that were unsorted prevented a conclusive naive versus antigen-experienced comparison.

Sample-barcoded 5' priming and a J-beta primer mix drove a second PCR of 7 to 11 cycles. TCRdb reprocessed the 5' RACE reads via MiXCR and lists one record per CDR3 protein. Of 700,000 or so distinct CDR3 sequences listed, approximately 22% are singletons. The CDR3 has 14 residues. Germline V gives CDR1 KGHSH, CDR2 LQKENI. Trimming pared 3 bases from V and 9 bases from J, leaving 12 bases between. With respect to this clonotype: Its matching antigen is unknown.

Per sample, a minimum of 6 million PBMCs were isolated. The sequencing sample was made of blood. The receptor was derived from a man between 65 and 80 years old in good health. The rearrangement links TRBV18 to TRBJ1-6; D call uncertain. The chain's CDR3 is CASSPDVSGSPLHF. The DNA of the CDR3 is TGTGCCAGCTCACCGGACGTTTCGGGTTCACCCCTCCACTTT.